This TCR beta chain comes out of a study of cytomegalovirus exposure and HLA in healthy donors. Both 60 Vbeta primers and 13 Jbeta primers went into the PCR. Libraries were prepared by immunoSEQ multiplex PCR; TCRdb keeps only in-frame clonotypes and omits some of them. The repertoire holds some 95,000 clones, roughly 80% seen once, with under 8% in the top ten. CDR1 is SNHLY, CDR2 FYNNEI, per germline. Between the trimmed V and J ends, which lost 3 bases and 7 bases, there was a span of 13 bases. There are 15 residues in the CDR3. Although they were nominally healthy when sampled, donors likely had unrecorded immune exposures.

Source material: PBMCs. The rearrangement joins TRBV2 to TRBJ1-6, with D perhaps matching TRBD1 (6 bases). The sequence was obtained from a man aged 45 to 65 in good health and CMV-seropositive. The CDR3 nucleotides read TGTGCCAGCAGTGAGAGGGAGGGGGTGAATTCACCCCTCCACTTT. The encoded protein is CASSEREGVNSPLHF.